This TCR beta chain was sequenced in a study of beta chain features in type 1 diabetes (dated by TCRdb to 2016 to 2019). About the study as a whole: Patients and healthy donors did not differ in mean age, gender distribution, total cell number or subset yield. In the study, recently diagnosed type 1 diabetes patients and matched healthy donors were compared on the TCRB repertoires of their sorted circulating CD4+ T cell subsets. Across all samples, fewer than 130 million sorted cells were examined, and cell number per subset correlated strongly with RNA yield. Naive and central memory subsets were obtained from all 30 or so donors, but regulatory and stem cell-like memory subsets were isolated from only 8 patients and 8 healthy donors. The full study reports these points: The naive, central memory and regulatory TCRB repertoires appeared to resemble one another more closely among patients than among healthy donors. Fewer insertions and more nucleotide deletions at VDJ recombination sites were observed in patients with type 1 diabetes, implying thymic rearrangement abnormalities. PCR may preferentially amplify shorter templates, but because patient and control samples were amplified and corrected together, any resulting skew would affect both groups equally. A moderate but significant shortening of TCRB CDR3 length was observed in type 1 diabetes patients in all four CD4+ subsets. Because small numbers of individuals were included in the HLA sub-analyses, any influence of HLA type on TCRB rearrangement was left unresolved. Because cDNA was sequenced instead of genomic DNA, highly expressing activated cells could be over-represented, though the groups showed no difference in activation or CD3 levels.

The entire isolated RNA was reverse transcribed using the High Capacity cDNA Reverse Transcription Kit, and thus expressed TCRB transcripts were sequenced. Deep immunoSEQ sequencing was performed on naive, central memory and regulatory T cell samples, with an average of around 3.4 million total reads per sample. Sorted cells were lysed in RLT buffer and RNA was extracted with DNase-treated RNeasy Micro or Mini kits, depending on cell number. Each cell subset was processed on its own to prevent cross-contamination, while patient and healthy donor samples were processed together. Using the immunoSEQ multiplex PCR, TCRB sequences were amplified from cDNA into 87-bp fragments spanning the CDR3 region. The amplicons were sequenced using the Illumina HiSeq platform. Per the original workflow: Synthetic template baselines were used to correct PCR bias computationally, reads within Hamming distance 2 were collapsed together, and singletons that could not be merged were discarded. Reads were aligned against IMGT to assign V, D and J genes, CDR3 length and insertions or deletions at six rearrangement sites. Within each subset, clonotype counts were normalized to the number of sorted cells before true diversity and Gini coefficients were calculated with the tcR R package. Repertoire sharing was quantified using the overlap coefficient calculated on TCRB nucleotide sequences. As a proxy for the pre-selection repertoire, out-of-frame TCRB sequences from naive cells were analyzed. TCRdb holds this immuneACCESS table with in-frame rearrangements only. Some clones are missing; in checked studies, unresolved V genes explain under half, and the rest has no known cause. Clonal size and the V and J genes are those of that table, whereas D and trimming came from the DNA. This sample comprises more than 550,000 clones, over 11% of them detected only once. The ten largest account for 0.035% to 0.045% of the sample.

Each donor gave one peripheral blood draw, averaging approximately 110 mL, which was collected into heparinised tubes. A BD FACSAria II and a panel including CD45RO, CCR7, CD25, CD127, CD95 and CD27 were used to sort naive, central memory, regulatory and stem cell-like memory CD4+ T cells. A purity above 95% was achieved for all sorted populations. PBMCs were isolated immediately by Lymphoprep density gradient centrifugation and stained directly without culture. So that batch effects would be minimized, each experiment stained and sorted samples in pairs, pairing one healthy donor with one patient. CDR1 and CDR2, looked up from the germline V gene (reference sequence), are SGHNT and YYREEE. From V the trimming removes 0 bases and from J it removes 4 bases, while the gene matches leave 2 bases of the junction unaccounted for. The CDR3 starts with the cysteine, ends with the phenylalanine, and has 14 residues. CDR3 DNA only is kept here, 42 bases in frame from base 1.

This clone was counted between two and nine times. Its antigen is still unknown. There are no base qualities to consult, and no much larger clone falls within one base. The chain is made from TRBV5-4 and TRBJ2-3, with TRBD1 identical over 7 junction bases. Sequenced sample: naive CD4+ T cells from blood. What the cell subset or site label conveys for this sample: true naive CD4+ T cells. This sequence originates from a young man with type 1 diabetes. CDR3 protein: CASSLAGGPDTQYF. The DNA sequence is as follows: TGTGCCAGCAGCTTGGCAGGGGGACCAGATACGCAGTATTTT.